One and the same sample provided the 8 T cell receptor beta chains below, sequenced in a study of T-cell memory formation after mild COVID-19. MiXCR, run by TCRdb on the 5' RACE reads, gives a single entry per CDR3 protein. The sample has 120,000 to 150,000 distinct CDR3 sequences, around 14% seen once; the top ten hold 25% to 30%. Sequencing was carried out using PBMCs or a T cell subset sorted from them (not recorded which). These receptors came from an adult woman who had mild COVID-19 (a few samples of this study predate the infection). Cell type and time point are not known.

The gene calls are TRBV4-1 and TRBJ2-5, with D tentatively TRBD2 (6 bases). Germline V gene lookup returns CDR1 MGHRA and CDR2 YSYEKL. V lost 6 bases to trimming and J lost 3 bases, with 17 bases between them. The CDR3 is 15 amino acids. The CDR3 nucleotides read TGCGCCAGCAGTCGAACCGGGACTGAAAAAGAGACCCAGTACTTC. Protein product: CASSRTGTEKETQYF.

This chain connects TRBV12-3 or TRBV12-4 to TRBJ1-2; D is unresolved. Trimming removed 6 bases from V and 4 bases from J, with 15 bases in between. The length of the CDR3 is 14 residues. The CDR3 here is CASSVGPAFYGYTF. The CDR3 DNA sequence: TGTGCCAGCAGCGTCGGGCCGGCTTTCTATGGCTACACCTTC.

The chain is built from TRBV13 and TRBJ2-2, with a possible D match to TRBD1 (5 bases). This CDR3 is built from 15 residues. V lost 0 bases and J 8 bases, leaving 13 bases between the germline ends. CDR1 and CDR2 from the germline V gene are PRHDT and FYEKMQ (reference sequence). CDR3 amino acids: CASSLGGRVSGELFF. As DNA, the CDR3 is TGTGCCAGCAGCTTAGGAGGCAGGGTGTCTGGGGAGCTGTTTTTT.

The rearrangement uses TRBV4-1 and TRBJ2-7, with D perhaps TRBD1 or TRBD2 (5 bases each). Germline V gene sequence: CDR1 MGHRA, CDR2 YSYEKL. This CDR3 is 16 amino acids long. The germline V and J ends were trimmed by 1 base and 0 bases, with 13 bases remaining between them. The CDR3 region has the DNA TGCGCCAGCAGCCAAGTAGGGGCGGGTAGCTCCTACGAGCAGTACTTC. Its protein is CASSQVGAGSSYEQYF.

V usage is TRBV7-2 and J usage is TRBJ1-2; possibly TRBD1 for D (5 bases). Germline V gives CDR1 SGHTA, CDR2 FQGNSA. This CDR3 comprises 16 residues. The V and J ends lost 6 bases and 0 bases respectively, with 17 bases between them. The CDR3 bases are TGTGCCAGCAGTCGGGGCTATCTCGAAGCTAACTATGGCTACACCTTC. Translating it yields CASSRGYLEANYGYTF.

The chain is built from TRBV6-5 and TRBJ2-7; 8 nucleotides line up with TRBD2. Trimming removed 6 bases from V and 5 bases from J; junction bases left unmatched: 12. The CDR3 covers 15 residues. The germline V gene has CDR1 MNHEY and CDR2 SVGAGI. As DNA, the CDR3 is TGTGCCAGCAGATCTACTAGCGGACTTCCGCACGAGCAGTACTTC. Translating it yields CASRSTSGLPHEQYF.

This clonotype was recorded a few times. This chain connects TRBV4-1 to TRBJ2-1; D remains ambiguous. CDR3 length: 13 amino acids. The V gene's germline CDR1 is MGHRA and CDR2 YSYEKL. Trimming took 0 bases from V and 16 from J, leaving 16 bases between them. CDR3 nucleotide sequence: TGCGCCAGCAGCCAAGATCAGGAATTGCCCGGTTTCTTC. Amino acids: CASSQDQELPGFF.

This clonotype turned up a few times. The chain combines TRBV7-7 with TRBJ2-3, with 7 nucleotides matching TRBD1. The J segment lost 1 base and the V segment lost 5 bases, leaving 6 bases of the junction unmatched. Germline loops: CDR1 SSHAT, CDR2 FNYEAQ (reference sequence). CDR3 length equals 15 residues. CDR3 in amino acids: CASSETGQGTDTQYF. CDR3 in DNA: TGTGCCAGCAGCGAAACAGGACAGGGCACAGATACGCAGTATTTT.